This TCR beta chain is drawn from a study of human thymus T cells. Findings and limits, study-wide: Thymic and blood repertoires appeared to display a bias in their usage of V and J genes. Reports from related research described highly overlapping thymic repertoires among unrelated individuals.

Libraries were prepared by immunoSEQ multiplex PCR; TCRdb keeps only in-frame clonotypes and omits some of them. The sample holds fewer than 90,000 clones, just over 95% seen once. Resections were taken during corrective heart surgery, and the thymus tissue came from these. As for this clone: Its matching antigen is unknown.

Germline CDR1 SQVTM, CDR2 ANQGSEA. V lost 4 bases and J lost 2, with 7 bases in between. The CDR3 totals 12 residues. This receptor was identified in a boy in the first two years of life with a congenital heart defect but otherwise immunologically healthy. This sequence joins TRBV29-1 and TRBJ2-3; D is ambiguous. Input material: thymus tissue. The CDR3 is CSVGRVTDTQYF. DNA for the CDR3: TGCAGCGTTGGAAGGGTCACAGATACGCAGTATTTT.